This is a list of T cell receptor beta chains from one sample in a study of shared clonotypes between healthy human individuals. This table comes from immunoSEQ multiplex PCR, and its TCRdb copy is limited to in-frame clones, with some not included. Among hundreds of thousands of clones listed, less than 97% were seen once. The sequencing sample was made of naive CD8+ T cells sorted from blood. The receptors were gathered from a woman aged 30 to 39 in good health. CDR3s include the opening cysteine and the closing phenylalanine or tryptophan. Fields, in order: D gene, V gene, clone size, CDR3 length, J gene, CDR3 DNA, CDR3 protein. D genes are given only for firm matches. Only some rows state a clone size, as once, few, many or a class for expanded clones.

D: TRBD2
V: TRBV20-1
size: NA
length: 11
J: TRBJ2-1
DNA: TGCAGTGCTGGCGAGACTAGCGGGAGAATCTTC
CDR3: CSAGETSGRIF

D: NA
V: TRBV7-2
size: NA
length: 15
J: TRBJ2-3
DNA: TGTGCCAGCAGCCCTTCGACGGGTAGCACAGATACGCAGTATTTT
CDR3: CASSPSTGSTDTQYF

D: TRBD2
V: TRBV7-8
size: NA
length: 15
J: TRBJ2-7
DNA: TGTGCCAGCACCCAGCCGGGACTACCGCAATACGAGCAGTACTTC
CDR3: CASTQPGLPQYEQYF

D: NA
V: TRBV5-6
size: NA
length: 15
J: TRBJ2-7
DNA: TGTGCCAGCAGCTTGGGGCCAGGGGAGGCCTACGAGCAGTACTTC
CDR3: CASSLGPGEAYEQYF

D: NA
V: TRBV15
size: NA
length: 16
J: TRBJ1-5
DNA: TGTGCCACCAGCAGAGATAGGGGGGCTCCCAATCAGCCCCAGCATTTT
CDR3: CATSRDRGAPNQPQHF

D: TRBD1
V: TRBV19
size: NA
length: 15
J: TRBJ1-1
DNA: TGTGCCAGTAGTATGGACAGGGGGCTAAACACTGAAGCTTTCTTT
CDR3: CASSMDRGLNTEAFF

D: TRBD2
V: TRBV28
size: NA
length: 17
J: TRBJ2-1
DNA: TGTGCCAGCAGTTTCGGGCCCACTAGCGGAAGACGAGATGAGCAGTTCTTC
CDR3: CASSFGPTSGRRDEQFF

D: NA
V: TRBV2
size: NA
length: 16
J: TRBJ2-2
DNA: TGTGCCAGCAGTGAAGACGGGAAGGGCCTTGGGGGGGAGCTGTTTTTT
CDR3: CASSEDGKGLGGELFF

D: NA
V: TRBV7-9
size: NA
length: 17
J: TRBJ2-1
DNA: TGTGCCAGCAGCGCAGACACAGGGTTTAGGGTTAACTATGAGCAGTTCTTC
CDR3: CASSADTGFRVNYEQFF

D: NA
V: TRBV28
size: NA
length: 12
J: TRBJ1-1
DNA: TGTGCCAGCAGTCCGACCCTAAGTGAAGCTTTCTTT
CDR3: CASSPTLSEAFF

D: TRBD1
V: TRBV5-4
size: NA
length: 16
J: TRBJ1-5
DNA: TGTGCCAGCAGCTTGGGGCCCGGGACAGGCAATCAGCCCCAGCATTTT
CDR3: CASSLGPGTGNQPQHF

D: TRBD2
V: TRBV7-9
size: NA
length: 18
J: TRBJ2-1
DNA: TGTGCCAGCAGCTCAGGAGGGCCTAGCGGGATCTCCTACAATGAGCAGTTCTTC
CDR3: CASSSGGPSGISYNEQFF

D: TRBD2
V: TRBV6-5
size: NA
length: 15
J: TRBJ2-1
DNA: TGTGCCAGCAGTTCAACTAGCGGGTCTTACAATGAGCAGTTCTTC
CDR3: CASSSTSGSYNEQFF

D: NA
V: TRBV27
size: few
length: 12
J: TRBJ1-5
DNA: TGTGCCAGCAGTTCCCGTGGAGGGCCCCAGCATTTT
CDR3: CASSSRGGPQHF

D: TRBD1
V: TRBV27
size: once
length: 14
J: TRBJ1-4
DNA: TGTGCCAGCAGTCCCCACAGGGGGTGGGAAAAACTGTTTTTT
CDR3: CASSPHRGWEKLFF

D: TRBD1
V: TRBV13
size: NA
length: 17
J: TRBJ2-7
DNA: TGTGCCAGCAGCTTAGGTTTTCTAGGACAGGTTTCCTACGAGCAGTACTTC
CDR3: CASSLGFLGQVSYEQYF

D: TRBD1
V: TRBV27
size: NA
length: 15
J: TRBJ1-1
DNA: TGTGCCAGCAGCCCTAGCCCGACAGGGAATACTGAAGCTTTCTTT
CDR3: CASSPSPTGNTEAFF

D: TRBD1
V: TRBV13
size: NA
length: 12
J: TRBJ2-7
DNA: TGTGCCAGCAGCATAAACAGGGGCGAGCAGTACTTC
CDR3: CASSINRGEQYF

D: NA
V: TRBV6-1
size: once
length: 15
J: TRBJ2-7
DNA: TGTGCCAGCACTCCGGGGCAGGGGCCTTCCTACGAGCAGTACTTC
CDR3: CASTPGQGPSYEQYF

D: TRBD1
V: TRBV5-6
size: NA
length: 14
J: TRBJ1-1
DNA: TGTGCCAGCAGTTGGGACAGGGGGATCGCTGAAGCTTTCTTT
CDR3: CASSWDRGIAEAFF

D: NA
V: TRBV27
size: NA
length: 16
J: TRBJ2-7
DNA: TGTGCCAGCAGACCAATCGGCAGGTCGAGGGTTATCGAGCAGTACTTC
CDR3: CASRPIGRSRVIEQYF

D: NA
V: TRBV19
size: NA
length: 11
J: TRBJ1-2
DNA: TGTGCCAGTAGCAGGAATGGTGGCTACACCTTC
CDR3: CASSRNGGYTF

D: NA
V: TRBV6-6
size: NA
length: 11
J: TRBJ2-7
DNA: TGTGCCAGCAGTTACGCCGGGACGGAGTACTTC
CDR3: CASSYAGTEYF

D: NA
V: TRBV12-2
size: NA
length: 15
J: TRBJ2-5
DNA: TGTGCAAGTCGCTTATCCCCAAAGCGGCGAGAGACCCAGTACTTC
CDR3: CASRLSPKRRETQYF

D: NA
V: TRBV6-5
size: NA
length: 16
J: TRBJ2-2
DNA: TGTGCCAGCAGTTACTCGATGGCGACGAACACCGGGGAGCTGTTTTTT
CDR3: CASSYSMATNTGELFF

D: NA
V: TRBV19
size: NA
length: 15
J: TRBJ2-4
DNA: TGTGCCAGTAGTATGCTGTACCTAGCCAAAAACATTCAGTACTTC
CDR3: CASSMLYLAKNIQYF

D: TRBD2
V: TRBV9
size: NA
length: 16
J: TRBJ2-3
DNA: TGTGCCAGCAGGGGGACCGGGACTAGCGGCACAGATACGCAGTATTTT
CDR3: CASRGTGTSGTDTQYF

D: TRBD1
V: TRBV9
size: NA
length: 14
J: TRBJ1-2
DNA: TGTGCCAGCAGCTTGACAGGGGGCGTTTTCTGGATCACCTTC
CDR3: CASSLTGGVFWITF

D: NA
V: TRBV29-1
size: NA
length: 13
J: TRBJ2-3
DNA: TGCAGCGTTGACCGGACAGCCACAGATACGCAGTATTTT
CDR3: CSVDRTATDTQYF

D: TRBD2
V: TRBV4-1
size: NA
length: 14
J: TRBJ2-1
DNA: TGCGCCAGCAGCGAGGTAGCGGGAGGTATCGAGCAGTTCTTC
CDR3: CASSEVAGGIEQFF